What follows is one T cell receptor (beta chain) and its context. Its antigen is unknown. The record originates from a study of cytomegalovirus exposure and HLA in healthy donors. Looking at the study overall: The roughly 100 million unique TCR beta sequences, from roughly 170 million T cells, were found by an earlier analysis. Whole-study results and caveats: Later work found that TCR association rates differed between HLA loci; DRB1 had the most and HLA-C the fewest. Later analysis demonstrated an association between a missense DCLRE1C variant and TCR beta V- and J-gene trimming. The study assumed roughly uniform donor sequencing depth for presence/absence analyses.

The CDR3 has 14 amino acids. The V end lost 5 bases, the J end lost 13 bases, and 20 bases lay between the germline ends. The germline V gene encodes CDR1 MNHEY and CDR2 SVGAGI. The PCR made use of 60 Vbeta and 13 Jbeta primers. Data came from immunoSEQ multiplex PCR; TCRdb stores just in-frame clones and leaves some out. The table lists 100,000 to 150,000 clones, approximately 83% of them singletons. Source material: PBMCs. This receptor was obtained from a girl aged 2 to 9 in good health and CMV-seronegative. The chain has TRBV6-5 and TRBJ1-4, with a tentative D call TRBD1 (5 bases). The CDR3 sequence: CASSPADREKRLFF. The DNA of the CDR3 is TGTGCCAGCAGTCCCGCCGACAGAGAAAAGAGACTGTTTTTT.